The 21 T cell receptor beta chains presented below share a single source sample, sequenced in a study of T cell responses to AZD1222 COVID-19 vaccine. Generated by immunoSEQ multiplex PCR, the TCRdb table keeps only in-frame clones and is missing some. The data hold around 92,000 clones, with roughly nine tenths observed a single time. The source material was peripheral blood, sampled on day 0 of AZD1222 vaccination. These receptors were obtained from an adult in good health.

The J gene is TRBJ1-6, the V gene TRBV7-9; D unresolved. The CDR3 has 13 residues. Germline CDR1 is SEHNR and CDR2 is FQNEAQ (reference sequence). Trimming pared 4 bases from V and 6 bases from J, leaving 7 bases between. DNA for the CDR3: TGTGCCAGCAGCTCGGGCACTAATTCACCCCTCCACTTT. Protein: CASSSGTNSPLHF.

This chain uses TRBV6-4 with TRBJ1-4, with D unclear. V lost 3 bases and J 3 bases, leaving 14 bases between the germline ends. Germline V lookup: CDR1 MRHNA, CDR2 SNTAGT. The CDR3 is made up of 16 amino acids. The CDR3 DNA reads TGTGCCAGCAGTGAAGGTGGAGGGAGGCCTAATGAAAAACTGTTTTTT. As protein: CASSEGGGRPNEKLFF.

The chain is built from TRBV2 and TRBJ1-1; 7 bases are shared with TRBD1. This CDR3 comprises 15 residues. Germline V gene sequence: CDR1 SNHLY, CDR2 FYNNEI. The V and J ends lost 0 bases and 6 bases, in that order; junction bases with no gene match: 7. In nucleotides, the CDR3 is TGTGCCAGCAGTGAAGCCATTGACAGGGTCCCTGAAGCTTTCTTT. Its translation: CASSEAIDRVPEAFF.

V and J are TRBV18 and TRBJ1-2; maybe TRBD1 (6 bases). From germline, CDR1 is KGHSH and CDR2 LQKENI. The germline V and J ends were trimmed by 3 bases and 1 base, with 15 bases remaining between them. This CDR3 is built from 16 residues. This chain's CDR3 is CASSPGGRGDNYGYTF. As DNA, the CDR3 is TGTGCCAGCTCACCTGGGGGCAGGGGAGATAACTATGGCTACACCTTC.

This sequence joins TRBV27 and TRBJ2-7, with 7 bases lining up with TRBD1. CDR1 is MNHEY, CDR2 SMNVEV, per germline (reference sequence). The CDR3 sequence is 14 residues long. The J segment lost 6 bases and the V segment lost 6 bases, leaving 11 bases of the junction unmatched. The chain's CDR3 is CASRYRDSSLEQYF. In DNA, the CDR3 is TGTGCCAGCAGATACCGGGACAGTTCTCTCGAGCAGTACTTC.

The chain carries TRBV5-1 and TRBJ2-3; D possibly corresponds to TRBD1 (6 bases). The CDR3 covers 13 residues. The ends were cut back, 2 bases at V and 6 bases at J, with 10 bases in the middle. Germline CDR1 and CDR2: SGHRS and YFSETQ. The CDR3 here is CASSFYRADTQYF. DNA of the CDR3: TGCGCCAGCAGCTTTTACAGGGCGGATACGCAGTATTTT.

V and J are TRBV6-5 and TRBJ1-4; D is undetermined. The V gene's germline CDR1 is MNHEY and CDR2 SVGAGI. CDR3 size: 15 residues. V shed 5 bases and J shed 8 bases, with 18 bases lying between them. The DNA for the CDR3 is TGTGCCAGCAGTCCTTGGACGGGAACTTGGGAAAAACTGTTTTTT. Its protein is CASSPWTGTWEKLFF.

The chain uses TRBV11-1 and TRBJ1-1; no firm D call. There are 14 residues in the CDR3. The germline CDR1 and CDR2 sequences are SGHAT and FQDESV (reference sequence). The germline V and J ends were trimmed by 1 base and 3 bases, with 9 bases remaining between them. CDR3 residues: CASSLGLWDTEAFF. The CDR3 DNA reads as TGTGCCAGCAGCTTAGGACTATGGGACACTGAAGCTTTCTTT.

V gene TRBV7-9 combines with J gene TRBJ2-7, with no clear D. Trimming removed 4 bases from V and 3 bases from J, with 7 bases in between. Germline V gene data show CDR1 as SEHNR and CDR2 as FQNEAQ (reference sequence). The CDR3 extends over 12 amino acids. CDR3 sequence (DNA): TGTGCCAGCAGCTCGGCCCTCTACGAGCAGTACTTC. Its translation: CASSSALYEQYF.

The chain joins TRBV7-9 to TRBJ2-3; the D is unclear. The ends were cut back, 0 bases at V and 2 bases at J, with 3 bases in the middle. Per germline, CDR1 SEHNR and CDR2 FQNEAQ (reference sequence). CDR3 length: 13 residues. The CDR3 reads CASSLAYTDTQYF. In DNA form, the CDR3 reads TGTGCCAGCAGCTTAGCCTACACAGATACGCAGTATTTT.

CDR3 nucleotides: TGTGCCAGCAGTGAACAGGGAACGAGAAACACCATATATTTT. It yields the protein CASSEQGTRNTIYF. The rearrangement links TRBV6-1 to TRBJ1-3; maybe TRBD1 (5 bases). Trimming removed 2 bases from V and 5 bases from J, with 10 bases in between. Germline CDR1 is MNHNS and CDR2 is SASEGT. CDR3 length equals 14 residues.

The chain joins TRBV5-5 to TRBJ1-3; no clear D. The V gene lost 3 bases and the J gene lost 0 bases, with 13 bases spanning the gap. Looked up from germline, CDR1 is SGHKS and CDR2 is YYEKEE (reference sequence). CDR3 size: 16 residues. CDR3 residues: CASSSGRDYSGNTIYF. The CDR3 nucleotides read TGTGCCAGCAGCTCCGGAAGGGATTACTCTGGAAACACCATATATTTT.

On this clone itself: One end of the junction fails to match germline, which may point to a read error. The rearrangement joins TRBV7-8 to TRBJ2-7; the D gene is possibly TRBD2 (7 bases). The CDR3 contains 16 residues. Per the germline V gene, CDR1 is SGHVS and CDR2 is FQNEAQ. The CDR3 DNA reads as TGTGCCAGCAGCAAAGGTCTTATACAGGGAGGGGAAAGCAGGCACTTC. Its translation: CASSKGLIQGGESRHF.

This clone was counted only a few times. The chain carries TRBV27 and TRBJ1-5; no clear D. The CDR3 contains 17 residues. Trimming left V 2 bases short and J 0 bases short, with 14 bases between. In germline, CDR1 is MNHEY, CDR2 SMNVEV (reference sequence). CDR3 DNA: TGTGCCAGCAGTTTAAGGTGGGGAACCTATAGCAATCAGCCCCAGCATTTT. This codes for CASSLRWGTYSNQPQHF.

The chain recombines TRBV27 with TRBJ1-5, with 7 bases lining up with TRBD1. Unmatched junction bases numbered 6, after V lost 5 bases and J lost 2 bases. This CDR3 region has 15 residues. Germline V gene data show CDR1 as MNHEY and CDR2 as SMNVEV (reference sequence). The CDR3 here is CASSPQGDRNQPQHF. In DNA, the CDR3 is TGTGCCAGCAGTCCCCAGGGGGATCGCAATCAGCCCCAGCATTTT.

This chain connects TRBV20-1 to TRBJ1-5; D unresolved. The CDR3 has 12 amino acids. The germline V gene has CDR1 DFQATT and CDR2 SNEGSKA (reference sequence). Trimming shortened V by 3 bases and J by 6 bases, and 9 bases separated the two germline ends. The CDR3: CSASKVGQPQHF. For the CDR3, the DNA is TGCAGTGCTAGTAAGGTGGGTCAGCCCCAGCATTTT.

The rearrangement uses TRBV29-1 and TRBJ2-7; D not resolved. This CDR3 contains 14 residues. The germline CDR1 and CDR2 sequences are SQVTM and ANQGSEA. V was cut by 0 bases and J by 2 bases, with 11 bases left in between. The CDR3 sequence: CSVEDPWRTYEQYF. The DNA of the CDR3 is TGCAGCGTTGAAGATCCGTGGAGAACCTACGAGCAGTACTTC.

The genes are TRBV4-3 and TRBJ2-1, with 8 nucleotides matching TRBD1. The germline gives CDR1 LGHNA, CDR2 YSLEER. Trimming at V came to 0 bases and at J to 7 bases, leaving 5 bases not matched to a gene. The CDR3 contains 15 residues. Here the CDR3 reads CASSQDRGQVNEQFF. The CDR3 bases are TGCGCCAGCAGCCAAGATCGGGGACAGGTTAATGAGCAGTTCTTC.

This chain uses TRBV12-3 or TRBV12-4 with TRBJ1-1, with D perhaps TRBD1 (5 bases). The CDR3 length is 13 residues. The V end was cut by 8 bases, the J end by 1 base, with 11 bases between. The CDR3 protein is CASRGARNTEAFF. CDR3 nucleotide sequence: TGTGCCAGCCGAGGGGCCCGGAACACTGAAGCTTTCTTT.

The V gene is TRBV28, the J gene TRBJ2-3; possibly TRBD1 for D (5 bases). Germline V gene sequence: CDR1 MDHEN, CDR2 SYDVKM. Between the trimmed V and J ends, which lost 10 bases and 5 bases, there was a span of 7 bases. The CDR3 spans 10 residues. CDR3 loop: CATGQDTQYF. CDR3 bases: TGTGCCACCGGACAAGATACGCAGTATTTT. Full variable domain (outside the CDR3, taken from reference TRBV28 and TRBJ2-3): DVKVTQSSRYLVKRTGEKVFLECVQDMDHENMFWYRQDPGLGLRLIYFSYDVKMKEKGDIPEGYSVSREKKERFSLILESASTNQTSMYLCATGQDTQYFGPGTRLTVL.

CDR3 residues: CASSEGASNTGELFF. In DNA, the CDR3 is TGTGCCAGCAGTGAAGGAGCTTCGAACACCGGGGAGCTGTTTTTT. This chain uses TRBV6-1 with TRBJ2-2; unclear D gene. In germline, CDR1 is MNHNS, CDR2 SASEGT. This CDR3 spans 15 amino acids. V gave up 1 base and J gave up 0 bases, with 6 bases separating them.